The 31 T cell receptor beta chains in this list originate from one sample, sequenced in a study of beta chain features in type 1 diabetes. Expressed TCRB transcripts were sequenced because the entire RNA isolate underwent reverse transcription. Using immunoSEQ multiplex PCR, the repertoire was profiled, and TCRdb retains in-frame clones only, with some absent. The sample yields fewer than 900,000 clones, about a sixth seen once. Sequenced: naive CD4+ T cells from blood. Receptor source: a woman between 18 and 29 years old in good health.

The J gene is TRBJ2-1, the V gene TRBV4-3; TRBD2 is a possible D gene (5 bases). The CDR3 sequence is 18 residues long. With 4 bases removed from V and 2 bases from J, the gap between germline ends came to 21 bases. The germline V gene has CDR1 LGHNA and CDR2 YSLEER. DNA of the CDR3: TGCGCCAGCAGCCTAAAAAGTGGATCCGGAGGCACCTACAATGAGCAGTTCTTC. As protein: CASSLKSGSGGTYNEQFF.

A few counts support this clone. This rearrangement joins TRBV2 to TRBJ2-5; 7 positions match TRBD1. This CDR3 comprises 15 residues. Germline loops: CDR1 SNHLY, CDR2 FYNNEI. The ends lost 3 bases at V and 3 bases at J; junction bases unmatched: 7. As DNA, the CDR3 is TGTGCCAGCAGTGAGGGACAGACCCTCGAAGAGACCCAGTACTTC. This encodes CASSEGQTLEETQYF.

The CDR3 DNA is TGTGCCAGCAGCCTCTTAGCGGGAGGGGGCACAGATACGCAGTATTTT. Protein: CASSLLAGGGTDTQYF. The chain is built from TRBV11-2 and TRBJ2-3; 11 positions match TRBD2. The CDR3 covers 16 residues. Germline V CDR1 and CDR2: SGHAT, FQNNGV. Trimming at V came to 5 bases and at J to 1 base, leaving 5 bases not matched to a gene.

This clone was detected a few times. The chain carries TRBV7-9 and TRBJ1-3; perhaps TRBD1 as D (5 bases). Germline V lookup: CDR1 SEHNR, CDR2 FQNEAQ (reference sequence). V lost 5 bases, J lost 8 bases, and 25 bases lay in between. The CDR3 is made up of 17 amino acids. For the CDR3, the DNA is TGTGCCAGCAGCCAAAGGCCACCGGGACTCCAACACCACACCATATATTTT. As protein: CASSQRPPGLQHHTIYF.

The CDR3 loop reads CASSVAVGGTDTQYF. The CDR3 DNA reads as TGTGCCAGCAGTGTGGCAGTGGGGGGCACAGATACGCAGTATTTT. This chain uses TRBV2 with TRBJ2-3; D tentatively fits TRBD1 or TRBD2 (5 bases each). There are 15 residues in the CDR3. The V gene lost 4 bases and the J gene lost 1 base, with 12 bases spanning the gap. CDR1 is SNHLY, CDR2 FYNNEI, per germline.

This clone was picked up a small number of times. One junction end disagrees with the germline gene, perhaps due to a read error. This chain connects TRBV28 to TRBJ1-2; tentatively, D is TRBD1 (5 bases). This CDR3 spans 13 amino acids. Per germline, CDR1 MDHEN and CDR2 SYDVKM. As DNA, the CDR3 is TGTGCCAGCAGTTTTCGGGTCCTGGGGCACCTCATCTTC. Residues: CASSFRVLGHLIF.

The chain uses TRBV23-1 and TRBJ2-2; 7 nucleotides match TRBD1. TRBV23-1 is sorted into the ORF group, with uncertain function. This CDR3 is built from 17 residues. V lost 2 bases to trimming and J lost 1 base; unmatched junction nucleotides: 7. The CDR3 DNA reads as TGCGCCAGCAGTCAAGCGGCCAGGGGGATGAACACCGGGGAGCTGTTTTTT. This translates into CASSQAARGMNTGELFF.

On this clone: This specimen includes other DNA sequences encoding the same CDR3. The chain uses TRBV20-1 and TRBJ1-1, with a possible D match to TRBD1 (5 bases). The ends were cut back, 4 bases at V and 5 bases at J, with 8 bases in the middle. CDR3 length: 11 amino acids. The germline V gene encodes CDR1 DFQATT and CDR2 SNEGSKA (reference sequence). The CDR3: CSAKGVTEAFF. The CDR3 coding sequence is TGCAGTGCTAAAGGGGTTACTGAAGCTTTCTTT.

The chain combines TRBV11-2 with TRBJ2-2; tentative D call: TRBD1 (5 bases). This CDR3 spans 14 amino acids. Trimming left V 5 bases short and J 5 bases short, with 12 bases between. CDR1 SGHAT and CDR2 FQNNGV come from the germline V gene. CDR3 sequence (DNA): TGTGCCAGCAGCCGTTTAGACAGAACCGGGGAGCTGTTTTTT. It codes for CASSRLDRTGELFF.

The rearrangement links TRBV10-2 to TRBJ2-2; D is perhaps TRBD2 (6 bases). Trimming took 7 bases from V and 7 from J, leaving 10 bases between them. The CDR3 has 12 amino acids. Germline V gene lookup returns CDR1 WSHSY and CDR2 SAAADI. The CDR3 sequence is CASTGGSGELFF. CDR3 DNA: TGCGCCAGCACAGGAGGGAGCGGGGAGCTGTTTTTT.

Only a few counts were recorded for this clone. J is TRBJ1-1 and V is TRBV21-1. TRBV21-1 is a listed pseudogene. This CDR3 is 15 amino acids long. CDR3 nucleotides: TGTGCCAGCAGCAAAGTTGAGGGGATGAACACTGAAGCTTTCTTT. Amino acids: CASSKVEGMNTEAFF.

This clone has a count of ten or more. CDR3 sequence (DNA): TGTGCCAGCGGGCGTAAGCGGGAGAGCACAGATACGCAGTATTTT. It translates to CASGRKRESTDTQYF. The V gene is TRBV7-9, the J gene TRBJ2-3, with 8 positions matching TRBD2. The CDR3 is made up of 15 amino acids. The V gene end was trimmed by 8 bases and the J gene end by 0 bases; junction bases not matched to a gene: 7. CDR1 SEHNR and CDR2 FQNEAQ come from the germline V gene (reference sequence).

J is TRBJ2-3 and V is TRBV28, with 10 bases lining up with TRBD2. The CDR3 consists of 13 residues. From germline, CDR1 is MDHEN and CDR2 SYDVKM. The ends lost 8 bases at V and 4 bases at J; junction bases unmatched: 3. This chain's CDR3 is CASLAGDADTQYF. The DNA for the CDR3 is TGTGCCAGCCTAGCGGGAGACGCAGATACGCAGTATTTT. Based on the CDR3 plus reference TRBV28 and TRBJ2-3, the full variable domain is DVKVTQSSRYLVKRTGEKVFLECVQDMDHENMFWYRQDPGLGLRLIYFSYDVKMKEKGDIPEGYSVSREKKERFSLILESASTNQTSMYLCASLAGDADTQYFGPGTRLTVL.

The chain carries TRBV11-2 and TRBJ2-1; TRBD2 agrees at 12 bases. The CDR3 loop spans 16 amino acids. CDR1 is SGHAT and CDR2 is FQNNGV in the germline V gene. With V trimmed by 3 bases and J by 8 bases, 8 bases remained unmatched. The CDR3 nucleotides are TGTGCCAGCAGCTTCAGGACTAGCGGGATAATCGATGAGCAGTTCTTC. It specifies CASSFRTSGIIDEQFF.

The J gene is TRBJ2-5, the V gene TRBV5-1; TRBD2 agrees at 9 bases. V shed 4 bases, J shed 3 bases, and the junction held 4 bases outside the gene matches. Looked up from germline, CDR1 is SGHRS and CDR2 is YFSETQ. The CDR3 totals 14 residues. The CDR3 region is CASSRGGAEETQYF. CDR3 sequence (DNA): TGCGCCAGCAGCCGCGGGGGGGCCGAAGAGACCCAGTACTTC.

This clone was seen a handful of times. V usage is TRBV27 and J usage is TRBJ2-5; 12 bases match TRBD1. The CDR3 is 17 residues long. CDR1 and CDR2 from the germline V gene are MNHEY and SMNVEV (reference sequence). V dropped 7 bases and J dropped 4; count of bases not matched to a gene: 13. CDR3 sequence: CASTPGGTGGASETQYF. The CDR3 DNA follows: TGTGCCAGCACCCCGGGGGGGACAGGGGGCGCATCAGAGACCCAGTACTTC.

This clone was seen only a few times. CDR3 residues: CASGYSTYEQYF. CDR3 DNA: TGTGCCAGCGGGTACAGTACCTACGAGCAGTACTTC. The chain combines TRBV2 with TRBJ2-7; D not resolved. Trimming left V 8 bases short and J 2 bases short, with 10 bases between. The CDR3 spans 12 residues. Germline values: CDR1 SNHLY, CDR2 FYNNEI. Drawing the rest from reference TRBV2 and TRBJ2-7, the complete variable domain is EPEVTQTPSHQVTQMGQEVILRCVPISNHLYFYWYRQILGQKVEFLVSFYNNEISEKSEIFDDQFSVERPDGSNFTLKIRSTKLEDSAMYFCASGYSTYEQYFGPGTRLTVT.

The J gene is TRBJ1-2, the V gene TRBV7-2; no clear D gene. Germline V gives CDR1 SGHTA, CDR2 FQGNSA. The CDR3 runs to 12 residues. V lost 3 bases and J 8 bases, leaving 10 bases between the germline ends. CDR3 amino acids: CASSFETGGYTF. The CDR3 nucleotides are TGTGCCAGCAGCTTTGAGACTGGGGGCTACACCTTC. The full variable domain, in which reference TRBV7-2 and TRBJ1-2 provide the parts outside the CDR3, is GAGVSQSPSNKVTEKGKDVELRCDPISGHTALYWYRQSLGQGLEFLIYFQGNSAPDKSGLPSDRFSAERTGGSVSTLTIQRTQQEDSAVYLCASSFETGGYTFGSGTRLTVV.

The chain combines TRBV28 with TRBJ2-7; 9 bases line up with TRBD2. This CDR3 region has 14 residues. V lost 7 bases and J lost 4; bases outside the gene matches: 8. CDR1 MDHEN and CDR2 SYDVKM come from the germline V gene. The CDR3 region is CASTLAGVLYEQYF. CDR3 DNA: TGTGCCAGCACCTTAGCGGGAGTCCTTTACGAGCAGTACTTC.

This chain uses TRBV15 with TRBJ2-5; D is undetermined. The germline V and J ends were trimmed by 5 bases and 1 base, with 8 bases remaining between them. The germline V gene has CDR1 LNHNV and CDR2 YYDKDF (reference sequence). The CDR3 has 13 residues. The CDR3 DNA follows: TGTGCCACCAGCGGGCGCGTCCAAGAGACCCAGTACTTC. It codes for CATSGRVQETQYF.

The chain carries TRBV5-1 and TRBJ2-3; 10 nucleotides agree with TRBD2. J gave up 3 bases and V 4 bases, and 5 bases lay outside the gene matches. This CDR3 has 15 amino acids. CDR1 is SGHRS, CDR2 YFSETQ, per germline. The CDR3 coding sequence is TGCGCCAGCAGCCCAAATAGCGGGAGGACAGATACGCAGTATTTT. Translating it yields CASSPNSGRTDTQYF.

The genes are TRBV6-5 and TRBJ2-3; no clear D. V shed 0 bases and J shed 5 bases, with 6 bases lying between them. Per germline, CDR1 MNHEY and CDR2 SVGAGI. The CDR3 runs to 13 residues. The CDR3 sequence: CASSYSYRDTQYF. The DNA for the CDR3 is TGTGCCAGCAGTTACTCATACCGAGATACGCAGTATTTT.

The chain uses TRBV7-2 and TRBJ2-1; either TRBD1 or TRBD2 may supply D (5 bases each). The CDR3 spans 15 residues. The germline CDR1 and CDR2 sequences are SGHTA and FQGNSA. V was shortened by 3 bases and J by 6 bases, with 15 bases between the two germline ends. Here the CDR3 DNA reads TGTGCCAGCAGCTTGGGGCTAGCCCCCCGCAATGAGCAGTTCTTC. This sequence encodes CASSLGLAPRNEQFF.

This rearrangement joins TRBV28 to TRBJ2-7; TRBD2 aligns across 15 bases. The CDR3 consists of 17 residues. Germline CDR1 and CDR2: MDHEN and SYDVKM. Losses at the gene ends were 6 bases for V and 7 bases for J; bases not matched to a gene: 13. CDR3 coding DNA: TGTGCCAGCAGCCCTACCGGGACTAGCGGGAGGCGGGGGGAGCAGTACTTC. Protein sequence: CASSPTGTSGRRGEQYF.

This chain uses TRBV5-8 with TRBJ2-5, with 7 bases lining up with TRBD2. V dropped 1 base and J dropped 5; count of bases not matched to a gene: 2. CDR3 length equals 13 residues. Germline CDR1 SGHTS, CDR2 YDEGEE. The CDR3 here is CASSLLGGETQYF. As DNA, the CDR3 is TGTGCCAGCAGCTTGTTGGGGGGGGAGACCCAGTACTTC.

CDR3 in DNA: TGTGCCAGTCTAGCGGGAGGAGGTTACGAGCAGTACTTC. Residues: CASLAGGGYEQYF. This chain joins TRBV6-5 and TRBJ2-7, with TRBD2 matching 11 bases. The CDR3 totals 13 residues. Losses at the gene ends were 9 bases for V and 4 bases for J; bases not matched to a gene: 5. Germline V gene lookup returns CDR1 MNHEY and CDR2 SVGAGI.

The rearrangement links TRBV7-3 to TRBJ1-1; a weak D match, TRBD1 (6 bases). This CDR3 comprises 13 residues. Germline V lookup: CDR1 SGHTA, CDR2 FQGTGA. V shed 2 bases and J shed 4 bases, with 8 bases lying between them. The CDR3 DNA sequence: TGTGCCAGCAGCTTAGGGGGGCCCACTGAAGCTTTCTTT. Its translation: CASSLGGPTEAFF.

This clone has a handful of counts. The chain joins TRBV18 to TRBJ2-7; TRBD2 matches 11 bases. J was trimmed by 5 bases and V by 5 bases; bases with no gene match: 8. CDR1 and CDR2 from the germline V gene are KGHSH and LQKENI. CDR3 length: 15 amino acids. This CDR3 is CASSSVAGGPNEQYF. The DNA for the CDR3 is TGTGCCAGCTCATCAGTAGCGGGAGGGCCGAACGAGCAGTACTTC.

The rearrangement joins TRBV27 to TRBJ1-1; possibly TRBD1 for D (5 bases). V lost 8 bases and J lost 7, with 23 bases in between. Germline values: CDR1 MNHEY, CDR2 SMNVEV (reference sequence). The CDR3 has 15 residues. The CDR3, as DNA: TGTGCCAGCCGACTCCGGGACCACAAGGGCCTTGAAGCTTTCTTT. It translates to CASRLRDHKGLEAFF.

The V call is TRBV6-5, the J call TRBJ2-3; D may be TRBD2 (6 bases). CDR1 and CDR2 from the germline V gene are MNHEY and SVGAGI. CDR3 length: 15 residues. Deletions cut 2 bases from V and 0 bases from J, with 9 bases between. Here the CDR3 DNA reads TGTGCCAGCAGTTACGGGAGGACCAGCACAGATACGCAGTATTTT. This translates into CASSYGRTSTDTQYF.

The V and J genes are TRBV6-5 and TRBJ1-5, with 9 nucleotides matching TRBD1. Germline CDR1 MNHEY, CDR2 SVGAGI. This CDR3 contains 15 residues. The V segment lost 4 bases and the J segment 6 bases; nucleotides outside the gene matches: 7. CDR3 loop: CASSFRGQGGQPQHF. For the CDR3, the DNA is TGTGCCAGCAGTTTCCGGGGACAGGGTGGTCAGCCCCAGCATTTT.